The rows below give T cell receptor beta chains drawn from one sample of a study of blood T cell repertoires in COVID-19. Repertoires were generated with immunoSEQ multiplex PCR, while TCRdb's copy carries only in-frame clones and drops some. The sample shows some 200,000 clones, roughly four fifths of them seen only once. Sequencing was carried out using peripheral blood. The origin of the receptors is a woman aged 40 to 50 with acute or convalescent COVID-19. The CDR3 runs from the conserved cysteine through the conserved F or W. A D gene is named only where the DNA matches it firmly. Clone sizes are given selectively: once, few, many, or a class where the clone is expanded.

V gene	J gene	clone size	D gene	CDR3 DNA	CDR3 protein
TRBV7-8	TRBJ2-7	.	TRBD2	TGTGCCAGCAGCTTAGGTCGCAGCGGGGTAAACCGGGAGCAGTACTTC	CASSLGRSGVNREQYF
TRBV2	TRBJ1-5	.	.	TGTGCCAGCAGGGAAAGGACAAATAGCAATCAGCCCCAGCATTTT	CASRERTNSNQPQHF
TRBV21-1	TRBJ2-2	.	.	TGTGCCAGCAGCCAGACTAGCGGGAGCGAGGAATGGAACACCGGGGAGCTGTTTTTT	CASSQTSGSEEWNTGELFF
TRBV5-4	TRBJ2-2	.	.	TGTGCCAGAGGTAATAAGCAGGTCACCGGGGAGCTGTTTTTT	CARGNKQVTGELFF
TRBV6-5	TRBJ1-2	.	.	TGTGCCAGCAGTCCCGCTAACTATGGCTACACCTTC	CASSPANYGYTF
TRBV5-5	TRBJ2-2	.	TRBD1	TGTGCCAGCAGCGATGGACAGGGGGACTTGGAGCTGTTTTTT	CASSDGQGDLELFF
TRBV28	TRBJ1-4	.	TRBD1	TGTGCCAGCAGTATCCCACAGGGGGAATATGAAAAACTGTTTTTT	CASSIPQGEYEKLFF
TRBV24-1	TRBJ2-1	few	TRBD2	TGTGCCACCAGTGATTCGGGTAGCGGGAGGGGAGGCTACAATGAGCAGTTCTTC	CATSDSGSGRGGYNEQFF
TRBV27	TRBJ2-7	.	.	TGTGCCAGCAGTTTGGGGGCCCCTTACGAGCAGTACTTC	CASSLGAPYEQYF
TRBV18	TRBJ2-3	.	.	TGTGCCAGCTCACCAGGACTCCTTGCAGGCAATACGCAGTATTTT	CASSPGLLAGNTQYF
TRBV6-1	TRBJ2-5	.	.	TGTGCCAGCAGTGAAGGTTCCCACATTAACGACCAGTACTTC	CASSEGSHINDQYF
TRBV7-2	TRBJ2-7	.	TRBD2	TGTGCCAGCAGCTTACGACTAGCAGCTCCCGAGCAGTACTTC	CASSLRLAAPEQYF
TRBV7-8	TRBJ1-2	few	TRBD1	TGTGCCAGCAGCTTAACTGGGACAGGGGTAAAAAAGGGTGGCTACACCTTC	CASSLTGTGVKKGGYTF
TRBV19	TRBJ1-4	.	TRBD1	TGTGCCAGTTCCGGGACAGCTAATGAAAAACTGTTTTTT	CASSGTANEKLFF
TRBV5-1	TRBJ1-3	.	TRBD1	TGCGCCAGCAGCTTGGCAATGAGACAGGGGGCCTCGAACACCATATATTTT	CASSLAMRQGASNTIYF
TRBV6-6	TRBJ2-1	.	.	TGTGCCAGCAGATCAGGGCTGGATGAGCAGTTCTTC	CASRSGLDEQFF
TRBV6-1	TRBJ2-7	.	.	TGTGCCAGCAGTGAAGTTCGGAGTTCCAGATCCTACGAGCAGTACTTC	CASSEVRSSRSYEQYF
TRBV5-6	TRBJ1-2	once	TRBD1	TGTGCCAGCAGCTTACGCGGACAGGGGGAAGCGGGTGGCTACACCTTC	CASSLRGQGEAGGYTF
TRBV28	TRBJ2-1	.	TRBD2	TGTGCCAGCAGCCGGGGGGACCCCGAGGTCTTC	CASSRGDPEVF
TRBV20-1	TRBJ2-7	.	TRBD2	TGCAGTGCCGGGACTAGCGACGAGCAGTACTTC	CSAGTSDEQYF
TRBV5-1	TRBJ2-7	.	.	TGCGCCAGCAGCTTGGACAGGTCCTTGGATCGGTACTACGAGCAGTACTTC	CASSLDRSLDRYYEQYF
TRBV7-9	TRBJ2-4	many	.	TGTGCCAGCAGCTTAGGGGCAGGGCTAGCCAAAAACATTCAGTACTTC	CASSLGAGLAKNIQYF
TRBV29-1	TRBJ1-1	.	.	TGCAGCGTTGTCGAGGGCAATGAAGCTTTCTTT	CSVVEGNEAFF
TRBV12-3/TRBV12-4	TRBJ1-6	.	.	TGTGCCAGCAGTTTGGGCAGTAATTCACCCCTCCACTTT	CASSLGSNSPLHF
TRBV11-3	TRBJ1-1	once	TRBD1	TGTGCCAGCAGCTTAGGACAGGGGAACACTGAAGCTTTCTTT	CASSLGQGNTEAFF
TRBV28	TRBJ1-2	.	.	TGTGCCAGCAGAATCCCAGGCAGTCTCCACTATGGCTACACCTTC	CASRIPGSLHYGYTF
TRBV20-1	TRBJ2-1	.	.	TGCAGTGCTAGGTGGAGCAATGAGCAGTTCTTC	CSARWSNEQFF
TRBV5-6	TRBJ1-4	.	.	TGTGCCAGCAGCCGACAGTTTAATGAAAAACTGTTTTTT	CASSRQFNEKLFF
TRBV28	TRBJ2-7	once	.	TGTGCCAGCAAGTTTTCCGGCGAGCAGTACTTC	CASKFSGEQYF
TRBV6-5	TRBJ2-3	.	TRBD2	TGTGCCAGCAGTTACCAAGCGGGGGTCGCAGATACGCAGTATTTT	CASSYQAGVADTQYF
TRBV2	TRBJ2-2	.	.	TGTGCCAGCAGTCCTTTCCAGGGCAGGGTTAGCACCGGGGAGCTGTTTTTT	CASSPFQGRVSTGELFF
TRBV19	TRBJ2-1	.	TRBD2	TGTGCCAGTAGTTCACCACTAGCGGGAGCCGAGCAGTTCTTC	CASSSPLAGAEQFF
TRBV2	TRBJ1-5	.	TRBD1	TGTGCCAGCAGGGGCAGGGACAGCCTTAGGACCCAGCATTTT	CASRGRDSLRTQHF
TRBV9	TRBJ1-1	once	TRBD1	TGTGCCAGCAGCCCCGATGGGACAGGGACTGAAGCTTTCTTT	CASSPDGTGTEAFF
TRBV27	TRBJ1-1	once	.	TGTGCCAGCAGTTTATCGGCTGTTAACACTGAAGCTTTCTTT	CASSLSAVNTEAFF
TRBV6-1	TRBJ2-7	.	.	TGTGCCAGCAGTGAAAGGCAGGACGAGCAGTACTTC	CASSERQDEQYF
TRBV7-9	TRBJ2-7	.	TRBD1	TGTGCCAGCAGCTACACAGGGGTATCCTACGAGCAGTACTTC	CASSYTGVSYEQYF
TRBV10-1	TRBJ1-1	.	TRBD1	TGCGCCAGCAGACGACAGGGAGACACTGAAGCTTTCTTT	CASRRQGDTEAFF
TRBV29-1	TRBJ1-5	.	.	TGCAGCGTGGGGACACAGCCTAATCAGCCCCAGCATTTT	CSVGTQPNQPQHF
TRBV28	TRBJ2-1	.	.	TGTGCCAGCAGTCCCTCGGGGGGCGGATCCAATGAGCAGTTCTTC	CASSPSGGGSNEQFF
TRBV5-1	TRBJ1-6	.	.	TGCGCCAGCCATCCCGGGACATCTAATTCACCCCTCCACTTT	CASHPGTSNSPLHF
TRBV6-5	TRBJ2-7	once	TRBD1	TGTGCCAGCAGTTACGGGACAGGGGGCGACGAGCAGTACTTC	CASSYGTGGDEQYF
TRBV10-3	TRBJ2-2	.	.	TGTGCCATCAGTGAGGACAGTGCCGGGGAGCTGTTTTTT	CAISEDSAGELFF
TRBV10-3	TRBJ1-4	once	.	TGTGCCATCAGTGTAGCCAGTCTGAAAAAACTGTTTTTT	CAISVASLKKLFF
TRBV11-2	TRBJ1-6	.	TRBD1	TGTGCCAGCAGCTTACGGGACAGCCCCCTCAGCTCCTATAATTCACCCCTCCACTTT	CASSLRDSPLSSYNSPLHF
TRBV27	TRBJ2-1	.	.	TGTGCCAGCACCCTCCACCGGACTGTCGGATACAATGAGCAGTTCTTC	CASTLHRTVGYNEQFF
TRBV7-9	TRBJ1-1	.	TRBD1	TGTGCCACCAGGACAGGGCCCACTGAAGCTTTCTTT	CATRTGPTEAFF
TRBV7-9	TRBJ2-3	.	.	TGTGCCAGCAGCCCGAGGGCGGATACGCAGTATTTT	CASSPRADTQYF
TRBV4-1	TRBJ1-2	.	TRBD1	TGCGCCAGCAGCCAAGATCAAGTCAGGGGGAATGGCTACACCTTC	CASSQDQVRGNGYTF
TRBV5-1	TRBJ1-2	.	TRBD1	TGCGCCAGCACCTTAGGACAGGGGACGTATGGCTACACCTTC	CASTLGQGTYGYTF
TRBV2	TRBJ1-1	.	.	TGTGCCAGCAGAATTGCAGGGGCCACTGAAGCTTTCTTT	CASRIAGATEAFF
TRBV6-5	TRBJ1-3	.	.	TGTGCCAGCAGCCCGTACAGCGGAAACACCATATATTTT	CASSPYSGNTIYF
TRBV27	TRBJ2-2	.	TRBD1	TGTGCCAGCCGCGGACAGGGCTTAACCGGGGAGCTGTTTTTT	CASRGQGLTGELFF
TRBV6-2/TRBV6-3	TRBJ2-7	.	.	TGTGCCAGCAGTTACGTCAGGGCGCGGGAGCAGTACTTC	CASSYVRAREQYF